This T cell receptor beta chain was documented in a study of blood T cells in healthy people across ages (dated by TCRdb to about 2015). In terms of the full investigation: In model experiments, roughly one uniquely barcoded TCR beta cDNA molecule per two T cells was captured by template switching. To track age-related changes in TCR beta repertoire diversity, the study relied on deep sequencing normalized with unique cDNA molecular identifiers. The donors were divided into four age groups: young (average roughly 17 years), middle-aged (almost 40), aged (approximately 59) and long-lived (roughly 88). The study analyzed two additional independent replicas of 1 million unique cDNA reads from the same blood draw for two donors, one aged 18 to 29 and one aged 80 or older. Donors of different ages were randomly distributed across sequencing lanes to avoid experimental bias.

The receptor library was made with 5' RACE. Sequencing used an Illumina HiSeq 2500. The second PCR ran for roughly 7 to 12 cycles and used a J-beta primer mix along with a sample-barcoded 5' primer. A unique molecular identifier was introduced onto each TCR beta cDNA molecule by a template-switch 5' adaptor carrying 12 random nucleotides. Each sample yielded at least 3 million CDR3-containing paired-end reads. The Mint cDNA synthesis kit, primed by a TRBC-specific oligonucleotide, was used to synthesize first-strand cDNA from all RNA. Following uracil-DNA glycosylase treatment, a first 18-cycle PCR with universal primers M1SS and BC2_uni_R was performed on all cDNA. From the authors' description of their analysis: Normalization of each sample was performed by random selection of 1 million high-quality reads, each carrying a distinct molecular identifier. Reads with shared molecular identifiers were discarded instead of being binned into consensus sequences. MiTCR, set to a Q25 quality threshold and the strictest error-elimination algorithm, was used for CDR3 identification, clonotype clustering and error correction. A nonparametric unseen species model using Euler transformation provided a lower-bound estimate of total TCR beta diversity. TCRdb trimmed public reads at Q25 via fastp, called clones via MiXCR and kept in-frame beta chains. Each CDR3 protein appears once, grouped with its most common genes and DNA. Clone size and V and J calls follow TCRdb, not the original study. Counted in this sample were 450,000 to 700,000 distinct CDR3 sequences; 25% to 30% of them appeared once. The ten largest clones add up to less than 20% of the sample.

Results and caveats for the whole study, not just this receptor: There was a strong correlation between observed TCR beta diversity and the percentage of naive T cells measured by flow cytometry. The long-lived group showed more naive CD4+ T cells, fewer expanded clones and increased TCR diversity than the aged group, suggesting age selection. Conclusive comparison of naive and antigen-experienced compartments was prevented by the profiling of bulk unsorted PBMCs. As age increased, observed TCR beta diversity per million T cells dropped in a roughly linear way, and a significant reduction was already evident by age around 41. Estimates of total diversity based on one million sequenced T cells were regarded as lower bounds and as underestimates. Because the CMV infection status of the donors was unknown, age-related changes in expanded clonotypes may potentially have been confounded.

This clonotype was seen many times. Its binding antigen is unknown. Per-nucleotide qualities are absent, and no much larger clonotype sits a single base away. Systemically healthy Caucasian individuals from Russia, over 30 in total and aged roughly 6 to 100 years, were included as donors. Approximately 9.3 milliliters of peripheral blood were collected from each donor into EDTA-treated Vacutainer tubes. Ficoll-Paque density-gradient centrifugation was used to isolate PBMCs, with at least 7 million per sample. Total RNA, at least 6 micrograms per sample, was extracted from PBMCs with Trizol reagent. The percentages of naive CD45RAhigh/CD27high T cells were determined by flow cytometry on a PBMC aliquot from every donor. CDR1 and CDR2 were assigned from the germline V gene as MNHEY and SVGEGT. The CDR3 contains 16 residues, cysteine and phenylalanine counted. Only CDR3 DNA remains: 48 bases, in frame from the first base. Trimming removed 6 bases from V and 3 bases from J; the gene matches leave 13 bases unexplained.

The chain joins TRBV6-2 or TRBV6-3 to TRBJ2-7; 8 bases in the middle match TRBD2. This sequence originates from a woman aged 70-85 years in good health. The sample taken for sequencing was blood. At the DNA level, the sequence is TGTGCCAGCAGGCGGACGGGAGGGGCGTTAGTCTACGAGCAGTACTTC. Translated, this is CASRRTGGALVYEQYF.